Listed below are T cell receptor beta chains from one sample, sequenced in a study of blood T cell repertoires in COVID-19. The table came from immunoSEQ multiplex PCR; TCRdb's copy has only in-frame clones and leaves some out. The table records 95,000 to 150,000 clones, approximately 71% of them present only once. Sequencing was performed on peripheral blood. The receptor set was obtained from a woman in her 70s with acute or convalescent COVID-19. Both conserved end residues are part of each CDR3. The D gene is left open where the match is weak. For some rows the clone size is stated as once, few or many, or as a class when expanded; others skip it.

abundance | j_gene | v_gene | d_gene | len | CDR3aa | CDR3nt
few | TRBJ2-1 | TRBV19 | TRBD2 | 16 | CASSSGNAYSYNEQFF | TGTGCCAGTTCTAGCGGGAACGCCTACTCCTACAATGAGCAGTTCTTC
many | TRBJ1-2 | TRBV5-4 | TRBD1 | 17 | CASSPGQTFAFNYGYTF | TGTGCCAGCAGCCCGGGACAGACCTTCGCCTTTAACTATGGCTACACCTTC
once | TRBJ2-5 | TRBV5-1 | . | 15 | CASSVQGGVREAQYF | TGCGCCAGCAGCGTACAGGGAGGGGTCAGAGAGGCCCAGTACTTC
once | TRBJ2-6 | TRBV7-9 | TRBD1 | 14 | CASGGQLGANVLTF | TGTGCCAGCGGGGGACAGTTGGGGGCCAACGTCCTGACTTTC
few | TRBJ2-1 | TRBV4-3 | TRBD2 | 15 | CASSPRAGGYNEQFF | TGCGCCAGCAGCCCTAGGGCGGGGGGCTACAATGAGCAGTTCTTC
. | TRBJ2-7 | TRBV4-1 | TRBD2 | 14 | CASSSPGRNYEQYF | TGCGCCAGCAGCTCCCCCGGGAGGAACTACGAGCAGTACTTC
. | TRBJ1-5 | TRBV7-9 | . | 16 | CASSLGSGVLNQPQHF | TGTGCCAGCAGCTTAGGTTCAGGTGTCCTCAATCAGCCCCAGCATTTT
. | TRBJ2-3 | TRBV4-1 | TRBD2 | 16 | CASSQGLAGVTDTQYF | TGCGCCAGCAGCCAAGGGCTAGCGGGAGTGACAGATACGCAGTATTTT
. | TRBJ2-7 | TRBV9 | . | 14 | CASSPGGPAYEQYF | TGTGCCAGCAGCCCAGGGGGGCCCGCCTACGAGCAGTACTTC
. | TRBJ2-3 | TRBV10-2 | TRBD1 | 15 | CATRRPGQGMDTQYF | TGCGCCACCCGCAGACCGGGACAGGGGATGGATACGCAGTATTTT
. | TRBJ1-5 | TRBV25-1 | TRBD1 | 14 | CASRGQGGNQPQHF | TGTGCCAGCAGGGGACAGGGGGGCAATCAGCCCCAGCATTTT
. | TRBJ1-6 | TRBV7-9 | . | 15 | CASSWRDSYNSPLHF | TGTGCCAGCAGCTGGCGGGACTCCTATAATTCACCCCTCCACTTT
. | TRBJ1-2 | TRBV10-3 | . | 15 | CAIGAGVGITYGYTF | TGTGCCATCGGAGCGGGAGTGGGGATAACTTATGGCTACACCTTC
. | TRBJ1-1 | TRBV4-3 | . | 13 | CASSQGRNTEAFF | TGCGCCAGCAGCCAAGGTCGGAACACTGAAGCTTTCTTT
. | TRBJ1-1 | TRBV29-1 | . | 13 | CSGGRGGNAEAFF | TGCAGCGGTGGGAGGGGAGGTAACGCCGAAGCTTTCTTT
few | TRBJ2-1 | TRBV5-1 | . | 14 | CASSLAQGYNEQFF | TGCGCCAGCAGCTTGGCTCAGGGTTACAATGAGCAGTTCTTC
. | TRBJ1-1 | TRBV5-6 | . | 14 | CASSLAIQGSEAFF | TGTGCCAGCAGCTTGGCCATACAGGGTTCTGAAGCTTTCTTT
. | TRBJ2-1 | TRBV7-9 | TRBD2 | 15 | CASSLALAGRGEQFF | TGTGCCAGCAGCTTAGCACTAGCGGGGCGCGGTGAGCAGTTCTTC
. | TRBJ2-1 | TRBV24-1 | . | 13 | CATSVPGVNEQFF | TGTGCCACCAGTGTCCCAGGGGTGAATGAGCAGTTCTTC
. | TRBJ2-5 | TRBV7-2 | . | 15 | CASSFQTGPGETQYF | TGTGCCAGCAGCTTCCAGACAGGCCCGGGGGAGACCCAGTACTTC
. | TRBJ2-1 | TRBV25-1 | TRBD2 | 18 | CASSLTSGGATRYNEQFF | TGTGCCAGCAGTCTAACTAGCGGGGGGGCAACTCGGTACAATGAGCAGTTCTTC
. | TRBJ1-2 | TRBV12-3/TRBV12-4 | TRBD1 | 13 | CASENRGSYGYTF | TGTGCCAGCGAAAACAGGGGAAGCTATGGCTACACCTTC
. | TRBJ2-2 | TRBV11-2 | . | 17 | CASRPDSLGFVTGELFF | TGTGCCAGCAGACCTGACAGTCTGGGGTTTGTCACCGGGGAGCTGTTTTTT
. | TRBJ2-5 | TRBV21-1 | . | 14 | CASSDGGKKETQYF | TGTGCCAGCAGCGACGGAGGGAAAAAAGAGACCCAGTACTTC
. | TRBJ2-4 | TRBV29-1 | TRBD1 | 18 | CSLWYRQGQPRAKNIQYF | TGCAGCCTCTGGTACCGACAGGGGCAACCCCGTGCCAAAAACATTCAGTACTTC
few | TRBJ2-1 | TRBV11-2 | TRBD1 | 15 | CASSLPGQGFNEQFF | TGTGCCAGCAGCTTGCCGGGACAGGGGTTTAATGAGCAGTTCTTC
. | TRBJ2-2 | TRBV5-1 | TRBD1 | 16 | CASSAPRGPYTGELFF | TGCGCCAGCAGCGCACCCAGGGGGCCCTACACCGGGGAGCTGTTTTTT
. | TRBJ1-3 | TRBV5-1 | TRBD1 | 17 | CASSTSGTGQSGNTIYF | TGCGCCAGCAGCACCTCCGGGACAGGGCAAAGTGGAAACACCATATATTTT
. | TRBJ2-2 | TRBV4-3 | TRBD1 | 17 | CASSRERQGANTGELFF | TGCGCCAGCAGCCGGGAAAGGCAGGGGGCAAACACCGGGGAGCTGTTTTTT
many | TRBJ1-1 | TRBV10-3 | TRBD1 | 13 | CAIIPDRETEAFF | TGTGCCATCATTCCGGACAGGGAAACTGAAGCTTTCTTT
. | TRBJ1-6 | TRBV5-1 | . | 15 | CASSLGQGEASPLHF | TGCGCCAGCAGCTTGGGACAAGGGGAGGCTTCACCCCTCCACTTT
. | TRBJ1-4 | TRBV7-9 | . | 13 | CAERQGTNEKLFF | TGTGCAGAGAGACAAGGAACTAATGAAAAACTGTTTTTT
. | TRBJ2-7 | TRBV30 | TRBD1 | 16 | CAWSYQDRGALGEQYF | TGTGCCTGGAGTTACCAGGACAGGGGAGCCCTCGGCGAGCAGTACTTC
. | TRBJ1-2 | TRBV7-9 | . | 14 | CASSSRLSGGGYTF | TGTGCCAGCAGCTCTCGTCTATCGGGAGGTGGCTACACCTTC
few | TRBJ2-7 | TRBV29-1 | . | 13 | CSVGSPPGYEQYF | TGCAGCGTAGGGAGCCCCCCGGGGTACGAGCAGTACTTC
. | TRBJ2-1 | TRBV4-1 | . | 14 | CASSQAVSYNEQFF | TGCGCCAGCAGCCAAGCGGTCTCCTACAATGAGCAGTTCTTC
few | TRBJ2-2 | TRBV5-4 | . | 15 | CASSRGGGASGELFF | TGTGCCAGCAGCCGGGGCGGGGGCGCGAGCGGGGAGCTGTTTTTT
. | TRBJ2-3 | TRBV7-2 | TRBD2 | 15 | CASSHRKGEGYSEYF | TGTGCCAGCAGCCATAGAAAAGGGGAGGGGTATAGTGAGTATTTT
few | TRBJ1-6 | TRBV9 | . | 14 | CASSAGAYNSPLHF | TGTGCCAGCAGCGCAGGGGCCTATAATTCACCCCTCCACTTT
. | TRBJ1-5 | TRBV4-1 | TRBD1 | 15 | CASSQVQGSSQPQHF | TGCGCCAGCAGCCAAGTACAGGGGTCTTCTCAGCCCCAGCATTTT
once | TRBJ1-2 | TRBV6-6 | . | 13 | CASSPRANYGYTF | TGTGCCAGCAGCCCACGAGCTAACTATGGCTACACCTTC
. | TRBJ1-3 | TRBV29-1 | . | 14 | CSVEVPYSGNTIYF | TGCAGCGTTGAAGTGCCCTACTCTGGAAACACCATATATTTT
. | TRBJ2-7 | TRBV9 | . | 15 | CASSVGPQERYEQYF | TGTGCCAGCAGCGTCGGACCACAGGAAAGATACGAGCAGTACTTC
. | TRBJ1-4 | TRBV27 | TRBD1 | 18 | CASSSTRDRGLINEKLFF | TGTGCCAGCAGTTCAACTCGGGACAGGGGTCTCATTAATGAAAAACTGTTTTTT
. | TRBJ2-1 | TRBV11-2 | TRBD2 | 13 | CASSWGLTNEQFF | TGTGCCAGCAGCTGGGGACTAACAAATGAGCAGTTCTTC
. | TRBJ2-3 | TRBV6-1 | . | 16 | CASSEVLPVHTDTQYF | TGTGCCAGCAGTGAAGTTCTACCCGTTCACACAGATACGCAGTATTTT
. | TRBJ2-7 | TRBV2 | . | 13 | CASSVQGTYEQYF | TGTGCCAGCAGCGTTCAGGGAACCTACGAGCAGTACTTC